A single sample is the source of the 23 T cell receptor beta chains below, sequenced in a study of molecular identifiers for immune sequencing clone quantification. TCRdb called the PCR reads again in MiXCR, with one record for every CDR3 protein. The table has about 65,000 distinct CDR3 sequences, approximately 17% seen once. Input material: naive CD8+ T cells from blood, with Jurkat cell RNA spiked in. The subset is: FACS-sorted CD8+CD4-CCR7+CD45RA+ naive T cells. Every receptor here comes from a human donor in good health. Some libraries in this study had Jurkat cell RNA spiked in.

This clonotype has ten or more counts. CDR3 nucleotides: TGCGCCAGCAGCCAAGTACCAGGGAGCCTCTCCTACGAGCAGTACTTC. Translation gives CASSQVPGSLSYEQYF. The gene calls are TRBV4-1 and TRBJ2-7; tentatively, D is TRBD1 or TRBD2 (5 bases each). Germline CDR1 and CDR2: MGHRA and YSYEKL. V was clipped by 1 base and J by 0 bases, with 13 bases between them. The CDR3 extends over 16 amino acids.

Notes on this clonotype: A much larger clone is a single base away; this may be a read error. The chain combines TRBV20-1 with TRBJ2-2, with D perhaps matching TRBD2 (6 bases). CDR1 and CDR2 from the germline V gene are DFQATT and SNEGSKA (reference sequence). This CDR3 is built from 13 residues. The CDR3 loop reads CSARGLHTGGLFF. The CDR3 DNA is TGCAGTGCTAGGGGTCTTCACACCGGGGGGCTGTTTTTT.

This clonotype was counted a few times. The chain joins TRBV11-2 to TRBJ2-7; tentatively, D is TRBD2 (5 bases). The CDR3 is 12 residues long. Germline V gives CDR1 SGHAT, CDR2 FQNNGV. Trimming left V 4 bases short and J 5 bases short, with 9 bases between. The CDR3 region has the DNA TGTGCCAGCAGCTCTGAGAGGGACGAGCAGTACTTC. This translates into CASSSERDEQYF.

This clonotype was counted at least ten times. The chain links TRBV2 to TRBJ2-3, with TRBD2 matching over 11 bases. Germline CDR1 reads SNHLY; CDR2 reads FYNNEI. The V and J ends lost 1 base and 2 bases, in that order; junction bases with no gene match: 2. The CDR3 consists of 16 residues. In DNA form, the CDR3 reads TGTGCCAGCAGTGAAGTAGCGGGAGGGCCCACAGATACGCAGTATTTT. Its protein is CASSEVAGGPTDTQYF.

In this sample, this clonotype turned up many times. The chain carries TRBV25-1 and TRBJ1-1, with D uncertain. This CDR3 is built from 13 residues. The germline gives CDR1 MGHDK, CDR2 SYGVNS. V lost 5 bases and J lost 0, with 7 bases in between. CDR3 coding DNA: TGTGCCAGCAGTCCGGGGATGAACACTGAAGCTTTCTTT. Translated: CASSPGMNTEAFF. Variable domain in full (rest from reference TRBV25-1 and TRBJ1-1): EADIYQTPRYLVIGTGKKITLECSQTMGHDKMYWYQQDPGMELHLIHYSYGVNSTEKGDLSSESTVSRIRTEHFPLTLESARPSHTSQYLCASSPGMNTEAFFGQGTRLTVV.

A note on this clonotype: It may be a read error: a sequence one base away is much more abundant. The chain carries TRBV27 and TRBJ1-1; D is perhaps TRBD1 (6 bases). The CDR3 runs 16 residues. CDR1 is MNHEY, CDR2 SMNVEV, per germline (reference sequence). The V end was cut by 7 bases, the J end by 0 bases, with 18 bases between. The CDR3 loop reads CASIPSGGGLNTEAFF. The CDR3 DNA reads TGTGCCAGCATTCCCTCGGGAGGGGGATTGAACACTGAAGCTTTCTTT.

The sample holds many counts of this clonotype. The gene calls are TRBV4-2 and TRBJ2-7; D uncertain. The CDR3 runs to 13 residues. Trimming took 5 bases from V and 5 from J, leaving 13 bases between them. Germline loops: CDR1 LGHNA, CDR2 YNFKEQ. In DNA form, the CDR3 reads TGTGCCAGCAGCTCGAGCAGCGCGGACGAGCAGTACTTC. As protein: CASSSSSADEQYF.

This clonotype was detected many times. The DNA for the CDR3 is TGCAGCGTCCCCAAGGATGGGCAAGAGACCCAGTACTTC. Translating it yields CSVPKDGQETQYF. This rearrangement joins TRBV29-1 to TRBJ2-5, with D uncertain. Germline V gives CDR1 SQVTM, CDR2 ANQGSEA. The CDR3 extends over 13 amino acids. Trimming pared 6 bases from V and 2 bases from J, leaving 13 bases between.

This clonotype was seen many times. V usage is TRBV3-1 and J usage is TRBJ2-7; D tentatively fits TRBD1 or TRBD2 (6 bases each). This CDR3 has 14 residues. The germline V gene has CDR1 LGHDT and CDR2 YNNKEL (reference sequence). V lost 1 base, J lost 2 bases, and 9 bases lay in between. DNA for the CDR3: TGTGCCAGCAGCCAAGCGGGGGCCACCTACGAGCAGTACTTC. Its protein is CASSQAGATYEQYF.

The sample holds many counts of this clonotype. This rearrangement joins TRBV6-5 to TRBJ2-7; 10 bases are a match to TRBD2. This CDR3 is built from 16 residues. CDR1 and CDR2 (germline): MNHEY, SVGAGI. The V and J ends lost 7 bases and 3 bases, in that order; junction bases with no gene match: 12. CDR3 coding DNA: TGTGCCAGCATAAGTCGGCTAGCGGGAGAACACTACGAGCAGTACTTC. This sequence encodes CASISRLAGEHYEQYF.

This clonotype has ten or more counts. The chain combines TRBV10-3 with TRBJ2-3; tentative D call: TRBD2 (5 bases). Per the germline V gene, CDR1 is ENHRY and CDR2 is SYGVKD. CDR3 length equals 19 residues. V lost 0 bases to trimming and J lost 3 bases, with 22 bases between them. The CDR3 nucleotides are TGTGCCATCAGTGAGTCGATTCGGACTTTGGACGGCGGAACAGATACGCAGTATTTT. The encoded protein is CAISESIRTLDGGTDTQYF.

The sample holds a few counts of this clonotype. A much larger clone lies a single base off, so this may be a read error. This chain links TRBV20-1 with TRBJ2-7; possibly TRBD2 for D (6 bases). V gave up 4 bases and J gave up 0 bases, with 10 bases separating them. Germline V gives CDR1 DFQATT, CDR2 SNEGSKA (reference sequence). This CDR3 region has 13 residues. The CDR3 spells CSAKVGGSYEQYF. The DNA for the CDR3 is TGCAGTGCTAAGGTGGGAGGCTCCTACGAGCAGTACTTC.

This clonotype was seen at least ten times. The CDR3 nucleotides read TGTGCCTGGAGTGTAGCGGCCCCAGGAGAGCAGTACTTC. Protein sequence: CAWSVAAPGEQYF. The chain joins TRBV30 to TRBJ2-7, with a possible D match to TRBD2 (5 bases). V shed 0 bases and J shed 7 bases, with 13 bases lying between them. Germline V gives CDR1 GTSNPN, CDR2 SVGIG (reference sequence). This CDR3 comprises 13 residues.

Concerning this clonotype itself: No conserved phenylalanine or tryptophan ends this CDR3, so it is likely a read error. V gene TRBV4-1 combines with J gene TRBJ2-7; no firm D call. V lost 1 base and J 1 base, leaving 14 bases between the germline ends. There are 16 residues in the CDR3. Germline V lookup: CDR1 MGHRA, CDR2 YSYEKL. CDR3 nucleotide sequence: TGCGCCAGCAGCCAAGGACCCGGGTCCGCTTCCTACGAGCAGTACCTC. It codes for CASSQGPGSASYEQYL.

The table lists this clonotype with a few counts. The chain is built from TRBV28 and TRBJ2-1, with TRBD2 matching 15 bases. The CDR3 extends over 18 amino acids. V lost 5 bases and J lost 6; bases outside the gene matches: 11. Germline loops: CDR1 MDHEN, CDR2 SYDVKM. CDR3 coding DNA: TGTGCCAGCAGTATGGGACTAGCGGGAGGATTCCCAGTCAATGAGCAGTTCTTC. Translation: CASSMGLAGGFPVNEQFF.

This clonotype was seen at least ten times. V is TRBV7-2 and J is TRBJ2-1; unclear D gene. The length of the CDR3 is 14 residues. Trimming stripped 1 base from V and 8 bases from J, with 12 bases between. Germline CDR1 SGHTA, CDR2 FQGNSA. CDR3 sequence (DNA): TGTGCCAGCAGCTTAGATCCCGAAGCAGATGAGCAGTTCTTC. It codes for CASSLDPEADEQFF.

This clonotype showed up many times. The V and J genes are TRBV7-9 and TRBJ2-5, with D perhaps matching TRBD1 or TRBD2 (5 bases each). The CDR3 runs to 14 residues. Germline values: CDR1 SEHNR, CDR2 FQNEAQ (reference sequence). Trimming cost V 7 bases and J 5 bases, with 17 bases left between them. The CDR3, as DNA: TGTGCCAGCACCCCCCATCAAGGGGAGGAGACCCAGTACTTC. Residues: CASTPHQGEETQYF.

By share, this clonotype counts as medium-sized. The V gene is TRBV30, the J gene TRBJ2-2; D ambiguous. The CDR3 contains 17 residues. V was clipped by 2 bases and J by 2 bases, with 18 bases between them. Germline CDR1 GTSNPN, CDR2 SVGIG (reference sequence). CDR3 bases: TGTGCCTGGAGTTCACCTAGGACGGATAGAAACACCGGGGAGCTGTTTTTT. It codes for CAWSSPRTDRNTGELFF.

This clonotype was detected once. Being one base from a much bigger clone, this may be a read error. J is TRBJ2-3 and V is TRBV28; TRBD1 might be the D (5 bases). Germline V gene lookup returns CDR1 MDHEN and CDR2 SYDVKM. Trimming took 5 bases from V and 6 from J, leaving 9 bases between them. This CDR3 contains 12 residues. CDR3 loop: CASSLWGDTQYF. CDR3 DNA sequence: TGTGCCAGCAGTCTTTGGGGCGATACGCAGTATTTT.

This clonotype was seen many times. The J gene is TRBJ2-7, the V gene TRBV5-4; 10 positions match TRBD2. Per germline, CDR1 SGHNT and CDR2 YYREEE (reference sequence). J gave up 3 bases and V 3 bases, and 0 bases lay outside the gene matches. The length of the CDR3 is 13 residues. The CDR3 protein is CASSWTSGYEQYF. In DNA form, the CDR3 reads TGTGCCAGCAGCTGGACTAGCGGCTACGAGCAGTACTTC.

Points on this clonotype: A read error may be the cause here, since a much bigger clone is one base away. The rearrangement links TRBV5-3 to TRBJ1-1; D may be TRBD1 (6 bases). TRBV5-3 is reported as an ORF; its role is uncertain. The germline V and J ends were trimmed by 10 bases and 4 bases, with 14 bases remaining between them. The CDR3 is 12 amino acids. CDR3 coding DNA: TGTGCCTGCACGGACAGAGGCACTGAAGCTTTCTTT. It encodes CACTDRGTEAFF.

This clonotype was detected many times. V and J are TRBV21-1 and TRBJ2-7; TRBD1, as called in the table, went unchecked against the DNA. TRBV21-1 is shown as a pseudogene. The CDR3 totals 16 residues. The CDR3 DNA is TGTGCCAGCAGCAGGGGTACGGGACAGGGGTTCTACGAGCAGTACTTC. It yields the protein CASSRGTGQGFYEQYF.

Comments on this clonotype: This could be a read error, since a much larger clone is one nucleotide away. Since the CDR3 does not end with the conserved phenylalanine or tryptophan, this likely comes from a read error. The chain combines TRBV7-6 with TRBJ1-1; D is unclear. Germline V gene lookup returns CDR1 SGHVS and CDR2 FNYEAQ. V gave up 1 base and J gave up 4 bases, with 4 bases separating them. The CDR3 has 12 residues. The CDR3 sequence is CASSLVPTEAFL. Here the CDR3 DNA reads TGTGCCAGCAGCTTAGTCCCCACTGAAGCTTTCCTT.